A selection of T cell receptor beta chains follows, all from one sample in a study of T cells after yellow fever vaccination. From the 5' RACE reads, TCRdb called clonotypes with MiXCR, one entry per CDR3 protein. The sample contains 250,000 or so distinct CDR3 sequences, 6.9% of which appear only once. The sequences come from CD4+ T cells sorted from PBMCs, collected 15 days after the yellow fever booster vaccination. The receptors derive from a man aged 30 to 45 who received the YFV17D yellow fever vaccine. The CDR3 runs from the conserved cysteine through the conserved F or W.

V | CDR3
TRBV5-4 | CASTQGGGQGSNNEQFF
TRBV5-4 | CASSKQAGGGTGELFF
TRBV7-2 | CASSLAVGRVDSGYTF
TRBV5-1 | CASSTTSGSATDTQYF
TRBV4-2 | CASSQESGRTQETQCF
TRBV5-5 | CASSFSGQPTGELFF
TRBV5-1 | CASSPPLAGSYNEQFF
TRBV27 | CASSSSGTGVSYEQYF
TRBV12-3/TRBV12-4 | CASSSGNLEQFF
TRBV6-5 | CASSSPGQGVYGYTF
TRBV28 | CASSLGLAGGNEQFF
TRBV20-1 | CSACRDSGWDEQFF
TRBV9 | CASSEKRNSGNTIYF
TRBV5-1 | CASSLGSSGSYNEQFF